The 9 T cell receptor beta chains in this list originate from one sample, sequenced in a study of Tregs in tolerant kidney transplant recipients. Clones were read by immunoSEQ multiplex PCR, and TCRdb kept only the in-frame ones, dropping some. The data contain some 110,000 clones, roughly nine tenths of them singletons. Sequenced: CD4+ T cells from blood. The receptors were sampled from a human donor in good health.

This clone was counted a single time. This chain connects TRBV11-3 to TRBJ2-1; TRBD2 matches 7 bases. Germline CDR1 SGHNT, CDR2 YENEEA. CDR3 size: 15 residues. J gave up 5 bases and V 1 base, and 5 bases lay outside the gene matches. The CDR3 loop reads CASSLAGGSHNEQFF. The DNA for the CDR3 is TGTGCCAGCAGCTTAGCGGGCGGGAGCCACAATGAGCAGTTCTTC.

For the CDR3, the DNA is TGTGCCAGCAGTGTTCCTAGGACTAGCGGGACCGCGGGGCAGTTCTTC. This gives the protein CASSVPRTSGTAGQFF. The rearrangement joins TRBV2 to TRBJ2-1; TRBD2 matches 12 bases. CDR3 size: 16 residues. Germline assignment: CDR1 SNHLY and CDR2 FYNNEI. The V and J ends lost 4 bases and 12 bases, in that order; junction bases with no gene match: 13.

This CDR3 reads CASSTGTTYEQYF. As DNA, the CDR3 is TGTGCCAGTAGTACGGGAACTACCTACGAGCAGTACTTC. The chain carries TRBV19 and TRBJ2-7, with D tentatively TRBD2 (5 bases). Germline V gives CDR1 LNHDA, CDR2 SQIVND (reference sequence). V lost 4 bases and J 2 bases, leaving 9 bases between the germline ends. The CDR3 covers 13 residues.

This chain joins TRBV15 and TRBJ1-1, with a possible D match to TRBD1 (5 bases). With 0 bases removed from V and 2 bases from J, the gap between germline ends came to 19 bases. The CDR3 consists of 18 residues. In germline, CDR1 is LNHNV, CDR2 YYDKDF (reference sequence). This CDR3 is CATSRDWGRGLLNTEAFF. The CDR3 bases are TGTGCCACCAGCAGAGATTGGGGACGGGGTCTTCTTAACACTGAAGCTTTCTTT.

This clone has more than one count but fewer than ten. The rearrangement joins TRBV2 to TRBJ2-2; D uncertain. The CDR3 has 13 residues. The germline V and J ends were trimmed by 1 base and 5 bases, with 5 bases remaining between them. Per germline, CDR1 SNHLY and CDR2 FYNNEI. CDR3 sequence reads: CASSEESTGELFF. Here the CDR3 DNA reads TGTGCCAGCAGTGAAGAGTCGACCGGGGAGCTGTTTTTT.

The CDR3 nucleotides read TGTGCCAGTAGTATAGTTGGAAAGATTTATCAGCCCCAGCATTTT. Translating gives CASSIVGKIYQPQHF. J is TRBJ1-5 and V is TRBV19, with no clear D. The CDR3 totals 15 residues. The V end lost 1 base, the J end lost 5 bases, and 12 bases lay between the germline ends. The germline CDR1 and CDR2 sequences are LNHDA and SQIVND (reference sequence). Using reference TRBV19 and TRBJ1-5 for the parts outside the CDR3, the full variable domain is DGGITQSPKYLFRKEGQNVTLSCEQNLNHDAMYWYRQDPGQGLRLIYYSQIVNDFQKGDIAEGYSVSREKKESFPLTVTSAQKNPTAFYLCASSIVGKIYQPQHFGDGTRLSIL.

J is TRBJ2-7 and V is TRBV29-1, with D perhaps matching TRBD1 or TRBD2 (6 bases each). The V end lost 2 bases, the J end lost 4 bases, and 9 bases lay between the germline ends. Per the germline V gene, CDR1 is SQVTM and CDR2 is ANQGSEA. The length of the CDR3 is 12 residues. The CDR3 DNA sequence: TGCAGCGTTGAAAGGGGGAGGTACGAGCAGTACTTC. It translates to CSVERGRYEQYF.

The J gene is TRBJ2-1, the V gene TRBV7-3; weak D call: TRBD2 (6 bases). The CDR3 is 12 amino acids. V lost 3 bases to trimming and J lost 9 bases, with 9 bases between them. Germline CDR1 and CDR2: SGHTA and FQGTGA. CDR3 DNA sequence: TGTGCCAGCAGCTTGGGGGGTGGTGAGCAGTTCTTC. It is translated as CASSLGGGEQFF.

V is TRBV6-5 and J is TRBJ2-7; D gene uncertain. Looked up from germline, CDR1 is MNHEY and CDR2 is SVGAGI. Deletions cut 0 bases from V and 3 bases from J, with 9 bases between. The CDR3 is made up of 14 amino acids. CDR3 sequence reads: CASSYSMPYYEQYF. The CDR3 DNA follows: TGTGCCAGCAGTTACTCGATGCCATACTACGAGCAGTACTTC.